Listed below are T cell receptor beta chains from one sample, sequenced in a study of shared clonotypes between healthy human individuals. Profiling relied on immunoSEQ multiplex PCR, and the TCRdb table lists in-frame clones only, not all of them. Seen here are 2 million or so clones, approximately 95% observed once, and the top ten hold more than 0.1%. The sample was naive CD4+ T cells sorted from blood. These receptors came from a young man in good health. CDR3s include the opening cysteine and the closing phenylalanine or tryptophan. Fields, in order: D gene, clone size, V gene, J gene, CDR3 protein, CDR3 DNA. D genes are given only for firm matches. Clone sizes are given selectively: once, few, many, or a class where the clone is expanded.

d_gene: TRBD1
abundance: -
v_gene: TRBV19
j_gene: TRBJ1-2
CDR3aa: CASSPRTGF
CDR3nt: TGTGCCAGTAGTCCCAGGACAGGCTTC

d_gene: -
abundance: -
v_gene: TRBV6-4
j_gene: TRBJ2-3
CDR3aa: CASSDSLDTDTQYF
CDR3nt: TGTGCCAGCAGTGACTCACTAGACACAGATACGCAGTATTTT

d_gene: -
abundance: -
v_gene: TRBV5-4
j_gene: TRBJ2-5
CDR3aa: CASSFGFRETQYF
CDR3nt: TGTGCCAGCAGCTTCGGGTTTCGCGAGACCCAGTACTTC

d_gene: -
abundance: -
v_gene: TRBV10-2
j_gene: TRBJ1-1
CDR3aa: CASSDVQVATEAFF
CDR3nt: TGCGCCAGCAGTGATGTACAGGTAGCCACTGAAGCTTTCTTT

d_gene: -
abundance: -
v_gene: TRBV7-3
j_gene: TRBJ2-1
CDR3aa: CASSLSFPGGRNEQFF
CDR3nt: TGTGCCAGCAGCTTAAGTTTCCCGGGGGGCCGCAATGAGCAGTTCTTC

d_gene: TRBD1
abundance: -
v_gene: TRBV5-8
j_gene: TRBJ2-7
CDR3aa: CASSRRGPYEQYF
CDR3nt: TGTGCCAGCAGCCGCAGGGGGCCCTACGAGCAGTACTTC

d_gene: TRBD1
abundance: -
v_gene: TRBV27
j_gene: TRBJ1-2
CDR3aa: CASRGQGATNGYTF
CDR3nt: TGTGCCAGCAGAGGACAGGGGGCGACAAATGGCTACACCTTC

d_gene: TRBD1
abundance: -
v_gene: TRBV6-5
j_gene: TRBJ2-7
CDR3aa: CASSRTGTGLEQYF
CDR3nt: TGTGCCAGCAGCCGAACCGGGACAGGGTTAGAGCAGTACTTC

d_gene: -
abundance: -
v_gene: TRBV2
j_gene: TRBJ2-1
CDR3aa: CASSGRDRRIAGAYNEQFF
CDR3nt: TGTGCCAGCAGTGGTCGGGACAGGAGGATAGCGGGAGCTTACAATGAGCAGTTCTTC

d_gene: -
abundance: -
v_gene: TRBV2
j_gene: TRBJ1-5
CDR3aa: CASSKDSQPQHF
CDR3nt: TGTGCCAGCAGTAAGGATTCTCAGCCCCAGCATTTT

d_gene: -
abundance: -
v_gene: TRBV5-1
j_gene: TRBJ1-2
CDR3aa: CASSLAGREGYGYTF
CDR3nt: TGCGCCAGCAGCCTGGCGGGGAGGGAAGGCTATGGCTACACCTTC

d_gene: -
abundance: -
v_gene: TRBV2
j_gene: TRBJ1-1
CDR3aa: CASTAEGRTEAFF
CDR3nt: TGTGCCAGCACAGCCGAGGGGCGAACTGAAGCTTTCTTT

d_gene: -
abundance: -
v_gene: TRBV18
j_gene: TRBJ2-2
CDR3aa: CASSPGDGPTGELFF
CDR3nt: TGTGCCAGCTCACCAGGGGACGGTCCCACCGGGGAGCTGTTTTTT

d_gene: -
abundance: few
v_gene: TRBV27
j_gene: TRBJ2-7
CDR3aa: CASSLWVDYEQYF
CDR3nt: TGTGCCAGCAGTTTATGGGTCGACTACGAGCAGTACTTC

d_gene: TRBD2
abundance: -
v_gene: TRBV4-3
j_gene: TRBJ2-3
CDR3aa: CASSQEASGTTDTQYF
CDR3nt: TGCGCCAGCAGCCAAGAGGCTAGCGGAACCACAGATACGCAGTATTTT

d_gene: TRBD1
abundance: -
v_gene: TRBV6-1
j_gene: TRBJ2-7
CDR3aa: CASRTGGVYEQYF
CDR3nt: TGTGCCAGCCGGACAGGGGGGGTTTACGAGCAGTACTTC

d_gene: TRBD1
abundance: once
v_gene: TRBV29-1
j_gene: TRBJ1-2
CDR3aa: CSVLQGNNYGYTF
CDR3nt: TGCAGCGTTCTACAGGGGAATAACTATGGCTACACCTTC

d_gene: TRBD1
abundance: -
v_gene: TRBV30
j_gene: TRBJ2-5
CDR3aa: CAWTSTGGIKTQYF
CDR3nt: TGTGCCTGGACGTCGACAGGGGGAATTAAGACCCAGTACTTC

d_gene: TRBD1
abundance: -
v_gene: TRBV5-1
j_gene: TRBJ2-1
CDR3aa: CASSSRTGGIGEQFF
CDR3nt: TGCGCCAGCAGCTCGCGGACAGGGGGTATAGGTGAGCAGTTCTTC

d_gene: TRBD1
abundance: -
v_gene: TRBV18
j_gene: TRBJ1-6
CDR3aa: CASSPDRVSPLHF
CDR3nt: TGTGCCAGCTCACCGGACAGGGTTTCACCCCTCCACTTT